This T cell receptor (beta chain) came from a study of chemoradiotherapy in HPV16-positive cancers. The germline V gene has CDR1 WNHNN and CDR2 SYGVQD (reference sequence). V lost 10 bases, J lost 5 bases, and 8 bases stayed unmatched. The CDR3 totals 13 residues. Sequencing was performed with immunoSEQ multiplex PCR; in TCRdb, only in-frame clones are kept and a portion is missing. Among about 20,000 clones listed, approximately 70% were seen once. The sequence derives from a human donor with HPV-associated anogenital cancer. The sample here was taken from a patient who underwent chemoradiotherapy. The chain joins TRBV10-1 to TRBJ2-3; TRBD1 agrees at 8 bases. CDR3 coding DNA: TGCGCCACCTCCGGACAGGGTCAAGATACGCAGTATTTT. Amino acids: CATSGQGQDTQYF.